This T cell receptor (beta chain) was found in a study of T cells in Graves' hyperthyroidism and ophthalmopathy. Amplification of TCR beta CDR3 regions used RNA as the template. A set of HTBI primers served as the primers for a first-round RT-PCR of the TCR CDR3. One entry per CDR3 protein, called by TCRdb with MiXCR from the multiplex PCR reads. In the table there are approximately 630,000 distinct CDR3 sequences, 15% to 20% of which are singletons. Using 10 ml of fresh peripheral blood, PBMCs were prepared. CDR1 is SGHRS, CDR2 YFSETQ, per germline. J was trimmed by 5 bases and V by 6 bases; bases with no gene match: 14. This CDR3 spans 16 amino acids.

The sequenced material came from blood. The clonotype was recovered from a woman in her thirties with Graves' hyperthyroidism. The V and J genes are TRBV5-1 and TRBJ2-5; 9 bases match TRBD2. This CDR3 reads CASTSKAGGPGETQYF. Written as DNA, the CDR3 is TGCGCCAGCACTAGTAAGGCGGGAGGGCCGGGTGAGACCCAGTACTTC. The whole variable domain, filled in from reference TRBV5-1 and TRBJ2-5, reads KAGVTQTPRYLIKTRGQQVTLSCSPISGHRSVSWYQQTPGQGLQFLFEYFSETQRNKGNFPGRFSGRQFSNSRSEMNVSTLELGDSALYLCASTSKAGGPGETQYFGPGTRLLVL.